Reported below is one T cell receptor beta chain. Its matching antigen is unknown. The data are from a study of T cells in Graves' hyperthyroidism and ophthalmopathy. Study-level findings and limits: Most thyroid clonotypes expanded above 0.001 appeared in blood too. The model anticipated ophthalmopathy a median about six months pre-onset.

Each person with ophthalmopathy scored at least 3 on the Clinical Activity Score, reached NOSPECS grade 4 or higher, and had been ill under 3 months. In making diagnoses, clinical symptoms, serum thyroxine and TRAb, thyroid ultrasound and orbital computed tomography were all used. Germline V CDR1 and CDR2: DFQATT, SNEGSKA (reference sequence). J was trimmed by 5 bases and V by 7 bases; bases with no gene match: 6. This CDR3 is 13 amino acids long. TCR beta CDR3 regions were amplified from RNA. The HTBI primer set drove a first-round RT-PCR of the TCR CDR3. MiXCR, run by TCRdb on the multiplex PCR reads, gives a single entry per CDR3 protein. The sample has about 640,000 distinct CDR3 sequences, less than 25% seen once.

This clonotype was sampled from a man aged 25 to 45 with Graves' ophthalmopathy. J is TRBJ2-3 and V is TRBV20-1; 10 nucleotides align to TRBD2. Sequenced: blood. CDR3 coding DNA: TGCAGTGGGCTAGCGGGAGTTTTAGATACGCAGTATTTT. It yields the protein CSGLAGVLDTQYF.